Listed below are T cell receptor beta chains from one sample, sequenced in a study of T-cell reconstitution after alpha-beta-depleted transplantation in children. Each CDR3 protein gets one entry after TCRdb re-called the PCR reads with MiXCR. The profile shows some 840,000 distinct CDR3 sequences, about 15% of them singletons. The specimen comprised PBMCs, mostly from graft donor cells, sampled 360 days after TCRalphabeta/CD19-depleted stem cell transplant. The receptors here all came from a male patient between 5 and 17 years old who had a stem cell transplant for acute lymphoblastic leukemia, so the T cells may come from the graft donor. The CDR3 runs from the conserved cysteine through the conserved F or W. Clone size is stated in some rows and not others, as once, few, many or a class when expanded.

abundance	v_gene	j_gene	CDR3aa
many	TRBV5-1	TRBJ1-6	CASSLESGGHNSPLHF
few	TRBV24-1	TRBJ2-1	CAIGTADPYNEQFF
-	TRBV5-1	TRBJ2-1	CASSSHLNEQFF
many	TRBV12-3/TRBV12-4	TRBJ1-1	CASSLTGAGNTEAFF
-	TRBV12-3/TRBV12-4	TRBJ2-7	CASSWTLHSYEQYF
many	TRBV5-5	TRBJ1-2	CASSFDRTGTF
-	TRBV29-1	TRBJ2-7	CSVAQGPSSYEQYF
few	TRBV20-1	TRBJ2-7	CSAPSFQEQYF
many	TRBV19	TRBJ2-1	CASSVGGSYNEQFF
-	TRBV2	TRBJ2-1	CASSERASGRAKTNEQFF
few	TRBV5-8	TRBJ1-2	CASSKLWTGTYGYTF
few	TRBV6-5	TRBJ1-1	CASSPGFEAFF
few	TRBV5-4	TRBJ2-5	CASSLTGYETQYF
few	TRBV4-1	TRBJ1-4	CASSQGYATNEKLFF
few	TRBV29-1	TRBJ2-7	CSVEGGQGAREQYF
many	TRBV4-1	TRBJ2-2	CASSQEGRGHTGELFF
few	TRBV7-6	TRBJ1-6	CASSPTIPGLGGSPLHF
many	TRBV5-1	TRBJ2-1	CASSLRLAGVSAEQFF
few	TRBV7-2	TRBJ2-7	CASSSTGAAPYEQYF
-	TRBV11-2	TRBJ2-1	CASSSKGLAGVSSFEQFF
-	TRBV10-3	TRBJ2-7	CAISESQLVAPEQYF
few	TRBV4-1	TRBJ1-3	CASSQDPGASGNTIYF
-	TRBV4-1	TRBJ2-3	CASSHTYGTDTQYF
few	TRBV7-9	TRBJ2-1	CASSSLRSGWGARTGFF
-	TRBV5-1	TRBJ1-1	CASSLAGRENTEAFF
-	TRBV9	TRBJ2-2	CASSVVGDGSGELFF